These T cell receptor beta chains were read from a single sample in a study of shared clonotypes between healthy human individuals. The protocol was immunoSEQ multiplex PCR, while the TCRdb copy is restricted to in-frame clones and leaves out a portion. The sample carries about 2 million clones, approximately 94% recorded once. Sequencing used naive CD8+ T cells sorted from blood. These TCRs come from a man between 18 and 35 years old in good health. The CDR3 runs from the conserved cysteine through the conserved F or W. D genes are given only for firm matches. The size of a clone is reported for some rows only, either as once, few or many, or as a class for expanded clones.

d_call,v_call,j_call,clone_size,cdr3_aa,cdr3_nt
.,TRBV5-1,TRBJ1-2,.,CASSLSTSGGEGYTF,TGCGCCAGCAGCTTGAGTACTTCTGGGGGGGAAGGCTACACCTTC
TRBD1,TRBV27,TRBJ1-5,.,CASSIGQDNQPQHF,TGTGCCAGCAGTATAGGACAGGATAATCAGCCCCAGCATTTT
.,TRBV9,TRBJ2-5,.,CASSVGPPLQETQYF,TGTGCCAGCAGCGTAGGCCCCCCACTACAAGAGACCCAGTACTTC
TRBD1,TRBV2,TRBJ2-7,.,CASNYRGSYEQYF,TGTGCCAGCAACTACAGGGGGTCCTACGAGCAGTACTTC
.,TRBV18,TRBJ2-7,once,CASSPKQDWIYEQYF,TGTGCCAGCTCACCAAAACAGGACTGGATATACGAGCAGTACTTC
TRBD2,TRBV11-2,TRBJ2-3,.,CASRGLAGVVDTQYF,TGTGCCAGCAGGGGACTAGCGGGGGTGGTAGATACGCAGTATTTT
.,TRBV6-5,TRBJ2-7,.,CASSSMGGRYEQYF,TGTGCCAGCAGTTCGATGGGGGGCCGGTACGAGCAGTACTTC
.,TRBV7-9,TRBJ1-5,.,CASSLVGTKSNQPQHF,TGTGCCAGCAGCTTAGTCGGGACGAAGAGCAATCAGCCCCAGCATTTT
TRBD1,TRBV30,TRBJ1-4,.,CAWSDRQGYNEKLFF,TGTGCCTGGAGTGATCGACAGGGCTATAATGAAAAACTGTTTTTT
.,TRBV29-1,TRBJ2-1,.,CSVVWVEQFF,TGCAGCGTTGTATGGGTCGAGCAGTTCTTC
.,TRBV19,TRBJ2-7,.,CASSIVFGTHEQYF,TGTGCCAGTAGTATAGTTTTCGGGACACACGAGCAGTACTTC
TRBD1,TRBV27,TRBJ2-1,once,CASSSLTGGYEQFF,TGTGCCAGCAGTTCCCTGACAGGGGGTTATGAGCAGTTCTTC
.,TRBV10-2,TRBJ2-7,.,CASRALDIDEQYF,TGCGCCAGCAGGGCCCTAGACATCGACGAGCAGTACTTC
TRBD1,TRBV6-5,TRBJ2-7,.,CASSYPPGQGVEQYF,TGTGCCAGCAGTTACCCGCCGGGACAGGGGGTCGAGCAGTACTTC